One sample yielded the 24 T cell receptor beta chains listed below, sequenced in a study of shared clonotypes between healthy human individuals. CD45RO-negative, CCR7-positively selected cells formed the naive CD8 fraction, excluding terminally differentiated effector memory CD45RA+ cells. Assay: immunoSEQ multiplex PCR; the TCRdb copy retains only in-frame clones and omits some. The sample comprises around 2,100,000 clones, about 95% of which are singletons, and more than 0.9% rests with the top ten. Sequenced sample: naive CD8+ T cells sorted from blood. The receptors were sampled from a man aged 18-30 years in good health.

This clone showed up just once. This rearrangement joins TRBV28 to TRBJ2-3; 10 bases line up with TRBD1. The CDR3 is 15 amino acids. The germline CDR1 and CDR2 sequences are MDHEN and SYDVKM. Trimming cost V 5 bases and J 2 bases; bases outside gene matches: 4. The CDR3 bases are TGTGCCAGCAGTCCCGGGACAGGGGCCACAGATACGCAGTATTTT. Translated, it gives CASSPGTGATDTQYF.

The chain is built from TRBV28 and TRBJ2-7; D perhaps matches TRBD2 (6 bases). The CDR3 totals 18 residues. Per germline, CDR1 MDHEN and CDR2 SYDVKM. The V gene lost 4 bases and the J gene lost 0 bases, with 22 bases spanning the gap. CDR3 sequence (DNA): TGTGCCAGCAGTTCCTACCTCGAAATCGGGGGTAGCTCCTACGAGCAGTACTTC. This gives the protein CASSSYLEIGGSSYEQYF.

The rearrangement links TRBV19 to TRBJ2-7, with D possibly TRBD1 on 6 matching bases. This CDR3 spans 15 amino acids. Germline V gives CDR1 LNHDA, CDR2 SQIVND (reference sequence). Trimming took 5 bases from V and 2 from J, leaving 16 bases between them. The DNA for the CDR3 is TGTGCCAGTAGTGTTGGCTACGGGGACACCTACGAGCAGTACTTC. Its translation is CASSVGYGDTYEQYF.

The sample holds a few counts of this clone. Other DNA variants within this sample encode the same CDR3. This rearrangement joins TRBV30 to TRBJ2-7; D possibly corresponds to TRBD1 (6 bases). This CDR3 is built from 13 residues. V was trimmed by 0 bases and J by 3 bases, leaving 9 bases between them. Germline V gene data show CDR1 as GTSNPN and CDR2 as SVGIG (reference sequence). CDR3 sequence: CAWSVSDSYEQYF. Here the CDR3 DNA reads TGTGCCTGGAGTGTATCGGACAGCTACGAGCAGTACTTC.

The rearrangement links TRBV6-5 to TRBJ1-1; weak D call: TRBD1 (5 bases). The germline V gene has CDR1 MNHEY and CDR2 SVGAGI. The CDR3 runs 15 residues. The germline V and J ends were trimmed by 0 bases and 2 bases, with 10 bases remaining between them. The CDR3 DNA reads as TGTGCCAGCAGTTACTCCAGGGCGGGAAACACTGAAGCTTTCTTT. Protein: CASSYSRAGNTEAFF.

The rearrangement uses TRBV29-1 and TRBJ2-7; 12 nucleotides match TRBD2. The CDR3 contains 15 residues. Per germline, CDR1 SQVTM and CDR2 ANQGSEA. The ends lost 5 bases at V and 4 bases at J; junction bases unmatched: 9. The CDR3: CSVYGPGTSGYEQYF. The CDR3 coding sequence is TGCAGCGTTTACGGCCCCGGGACTAGCGGGTACGAGCAGTACTTC.

The chain employs TRBV28 and TRBJ2-5; D not resolved. Looked up from germline, CDR1 is MDHEN and CDR2 is SYDVKM. The CDR3 has 16 amino acids. The V end was cut by 2 bases, the J end by 3 bases, with 16 bases between. The chain's CDR3 is CASSLVMDGQKETQYF. CDR3 bases: TGTGCCAGCAGTTTAGTCATGGATGGGCAGAAAGAGACCCAGTACTTC. Drawing the rest from reference TRBV28 and TRBJ2-5, the complete variable domain is DVKVTQSSRYLVKRTGEKVFLECVQDMDHENMFWYRQDPGLGLRLIYFSYDVKMKEKGDIPEGYSVSREKKERFSLILESASTNQTSMYLCASSLVMDGQKETQYFGPGTRLLVL.

CDR3 bases: TGTGCCTGGATCTCAGCAGGGCGGATTTACAATGAGCAGTTCTTC. Residues: CAWISAGRIYNEQFF. The chain couples TRBV30 to TRBJ2-1; possible D gene TRBD1, 5 bases. CDR1 and CDR2 (germline): GTSNPN, SVGIG (reference sequence). The V end lost 4 bases, the J end lost 4 bases, and 17 bases lay between the germline ends. This CDR3 has 15 amino acids.

The rearrangement uses TRBV9 and TRBJ2-1; D is unclear. Germline values: CDR1 SGDLS, CDR2 YYNGEE. CDR3 length: 14 residues. V lost 3 bases and J lost 1, with 8 bases in between. The CDR3, as DNA: TGTGCCAGCAGCGGGTCACAGTCCTACAATGAGCAGTTCTTC. Translated, it gives CASSGSQSYNEQFF.

The rearrangement uses TRBV27 and TRBJ2-7, with D tentatively TRBD2 (5 bases). V lost 3 bases to trimming and J lost 0 bases, with 12 bases between them. The CDR3 length is 15 residues. Per germline, CDR1 MNHEY and CDR2 SMNVEV (reference sequence). CDR3 DNA: TGTGCCAGCAGTTTGGGTGGGAGATACTCCTACGAGCAGTACTTC. Protein sequence: CASSLGGRYSYEQYF.

The rearrangement joins TRBV27 to TRBJ2-7; no definite D call. The CDR3 is 14 residues long. V lost 1 base and J lost 3, with 10 bases in between. Germline-derived CDR1 and CDR2 are MNHEY and SMNVEV (reference sequence). CDR3 residues: CASSLLGNYYEQYF. CDR3 DNA: TGTGCCAGCAGTTTATTAGGGAACTACTACGAGCAGTACTTC.

The rearrangement links TRBV19 to TRBJ1-2, with 9 bases identical to TRBD1. The CDR3 length is 13 residues. Per the germline V gene, CDR1 is LNHDA and CDR2 is SQIVND (reference sequence). The junction had 4 bases not matched to a gene; V was cut back by 6 bases and J by 5 bases. The CDR3 protein is CASSDRGKYGYTF. The CDR3 DNA follows: TGTGCCAGTAGCGACAGGGGGAAGTATGGCTACACCTTC.

The chain combines TRBV27 with TRBJ1-1; 7 bases match TRBD1. V dropped 5 bases and J dropped 0; count of bases not matched to a gene: 3. This CDR3 has 14 residues. Germline lookup yields CDR1 MNHEY and CDR2 SMNVEV (reference sequence). CDR3 DNA: TGTGCCAGCAGTATCACAGGGGTGAACACTGAAGCTTTCTTT. It encodes CASSITGVNTEAFF.

The chain links TRBV13 to TRBJ2-3; D not certain. The CDR3 consists of 13 residues. Germline loops: CDR1 PRHDT, CDR2 FYEKMQ (reference sequence). V gave up 4 bases and J gave up 8 bases, with 13 bases separating them. The CDR3 is CASSSHSLGTQYF. In DNA, the CDR3 is TGTGCCAGCAGCTCCCACTCCCTGGGTACGCAGTATTTT.

This chain links TRBV5-6 with TRBJ2-5; 8 positions agree with TRBD1. The CDR3 spans 13 residues. V gave up 4 bases and J gave up 8 bases; unmatched junction bases: 7. Germline loops: CDR1 SGHDT, CDR2 YYEEEE. CDR3 sequence reads: CASSPGTGSTQYF. CDR3 in DNA: TGTGCCAGCAGCCCTGGGACAGGAAGTACCCAGTACTTC.

V and J are TRBV7-8 and TRBJ2-7, with TRBD2 as a possible D gene (5 bases). The V end lost 7 bases, the J end lost 5 bases, and 21 bases lay between the germline ends. The CDR3 has 15 amino acids. Germline-derived CDR1 and CDR2 are SGHVS and FQNEAQ. This CDR3 is CASTPTKSLIHEQYF. CDR3 DNA: TGTGCCAGCACCCCGACTAAGTCGCTGATCCACGAGCAGTACTTC. Together with reference TRBV7-8 and TRBJ2-7, the CDR3 gives the full variable domain: GAGVSQSPRYKVAKRGQDVALRCDPISGHVSLFWYQQALGQGPEFLTYFQNEAQLDKSGLPSDRFFAERPEGSVSTLKIQRTQQEDSAVYLCASTPTKSLIHEQYFGPGTRLTVT.

The rearrangement links TRBV7-9 to TRBJ2-5; tentative D call: TRBD2 (5 bases). Germline CDR1 and CDR2: SEHNR and FQNEAQ (reference sequence). The CDR3 covers 11 residues. The ends were cut back, 4 bases at V and 9 bases at J, with 9 bases in the middle. The CDR3 DNA sequence: TGTGCCAGCAGCTCGGCCGGGGCCCAGTACTTC. Its translation is CASSSAGAQYF.

The chain links TRBV15 to TRBJ2-7; TRBD1 is a possible D gene (6 bases). CDR1 is LNHNV, CDR2 YYDKDF, per germline (reference sequence). V was shortened by 1 base and J by 4 bases, with 11 bases between the two germline ends. The CDR3 extends over 14 amino acids. In nucleotides, the CDR3 is TGTGCCACCAGCAGAGCACAGGGATTTTACGAGCAGTACTTC. Translating it yields CATSRAQGFYEQYF.

The chain is built from TRBV5-8 and TRBJ1-1; D is possibly TRBD1 (6 bases). V lost 0 bases and J lost 4, with 13 bases in between. The CDR3 contains 15 residues. Germline V gene lookup returns CDR1 SGHTS and CDR2 YDEGEE. The CDR3 protein is CASSLVSRGVTEAFF. CDR3 DNA: TGTGCCAGCAGCTTGGTGAGCAGGGGAGTCACTGAAGCTTTCTTT.

The genes are TRBV13 and TRBJ1-1; no clear D. The CDR3 covers 13 residues. Per the germline V gene, CDR1 is PRHDT and CDR2 is FYEKMQ (reference sequence). Deletions cut 5 bases from V and 5 bases from J, with 12 bases between. CDR3 amino acids: CASSLTSETEAFF. Here the CDR3 DNA reads TGTGCCAGCAGCCTGACCTCGGAGACTGAAGCTTTCTTT.

Comments on this clone: Other DNA sequences in this specimen translate into the identical CDR3. This rearrangement joins TRBV27 to TRBJ2-1; D is undetermined. This CDR3 region has 13 residues. V shed 3 bases and J shed 4 bases, with 7 bases lying between them. Germline values: CDR1 MNHEY, CDR2 SMNVEV (reference sequence). CDR3 residues: CASSLQEYNEQFF. CDR3 nucleotide sequence: TGTGCCAGCAGTTTGCAGGAGTACAATGAGCAGTTCTTC.

This clone has just one count. The CDR3 bases are TGTGCCAGCAGTTACCAGGCGCCCGGGGAGCTGTTTTTT. It encodes CASSYQAPGELFF. The chain recombines TRBV6-5 with TRBJ2-2, with D hard to call. Germline CDR1 MNHEY, CDR2 SVGAGI. The V gene lost 2 bases and the J gene lost 6 bases, with 7 bases spanning the gap. The CDR3 has 13 residues.

Notes on this clone: Additional DNA sequences in this sample encode the identical CDR3. The V call is TRBV13, the J call TRBJ2-7, with 7 bases aligning to TRBD1. The CDR3 contains 14 residues. From germline, CDR1 is PRHDT and CDR2 FYEKMQ (reference sequence). The V segment lost 5 bases and the J segment 0 bases; nucleotides outside the gene matches: 4. The CDR3 DNA follows: TGTGCCAGCAGCGCTCGGGACAGCTCCTACGAGCAGTACTTC. As protein: CASSARDSSYEQYF.

The chain couples TRBV27 to TRBJ2-7, with TRBD2 matching over 11 bases. The CDR3 runs 16 residues. V trimming: 4 bases; J trimming: 3 bases; junction bases outside the gene matches: 8. Germline V lookup: CDR1 MNHEY, CDR2 SMNVEV (reference sequence). CDR3 sequence reads: CASSSQLGLADYEQYF. In DNA form, the CDR3 reads TGTGCCAGCAGTTCTCAGCTGGGACTAGCGGACTACGAGCAGTACTTC.